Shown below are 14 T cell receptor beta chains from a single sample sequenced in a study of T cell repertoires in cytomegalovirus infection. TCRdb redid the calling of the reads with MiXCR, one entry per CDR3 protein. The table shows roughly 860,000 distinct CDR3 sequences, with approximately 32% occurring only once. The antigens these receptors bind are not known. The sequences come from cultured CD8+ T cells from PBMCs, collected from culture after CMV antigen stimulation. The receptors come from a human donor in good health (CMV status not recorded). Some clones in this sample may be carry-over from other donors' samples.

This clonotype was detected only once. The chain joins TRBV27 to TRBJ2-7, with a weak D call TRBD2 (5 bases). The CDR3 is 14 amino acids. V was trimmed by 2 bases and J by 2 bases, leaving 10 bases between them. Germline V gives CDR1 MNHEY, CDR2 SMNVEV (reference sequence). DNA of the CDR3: TGTGCCAGCAGTTTAGGACTTACACCCTACGAGCAGTACTTC. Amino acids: CASSLGLTPYEQYF.

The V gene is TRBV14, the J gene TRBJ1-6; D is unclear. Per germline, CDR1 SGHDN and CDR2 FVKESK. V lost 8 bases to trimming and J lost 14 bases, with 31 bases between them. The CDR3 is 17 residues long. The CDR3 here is CASAPRLTAAGIGSLHF. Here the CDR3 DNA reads TGTGCCAGCGCCCCAAGGCTGACGGCAGCCGGAATTGGTTCCCTCCACTTT.

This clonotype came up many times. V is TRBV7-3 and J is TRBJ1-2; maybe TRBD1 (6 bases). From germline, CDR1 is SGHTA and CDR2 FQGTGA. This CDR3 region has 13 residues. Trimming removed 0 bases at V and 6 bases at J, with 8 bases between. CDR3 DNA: TGTGCCAGCAGCTTAACGGGGGCCGATGGCTACACCTTC. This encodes CASSLTGADGYTF.

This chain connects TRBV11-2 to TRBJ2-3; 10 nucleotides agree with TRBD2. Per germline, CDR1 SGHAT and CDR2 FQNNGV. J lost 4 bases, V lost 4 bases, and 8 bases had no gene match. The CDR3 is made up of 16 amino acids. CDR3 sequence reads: CASSSYTSGAADTQYF. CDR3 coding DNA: TGTGCCAGCAGCTCGTATACTAGCGGGGCGGCAGATACGCAGTATTTT.

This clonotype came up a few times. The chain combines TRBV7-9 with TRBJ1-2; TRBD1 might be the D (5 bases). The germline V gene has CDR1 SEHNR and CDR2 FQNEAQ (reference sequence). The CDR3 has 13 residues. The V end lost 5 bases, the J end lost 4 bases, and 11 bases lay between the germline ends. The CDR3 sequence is CASSPPDTYGYTF. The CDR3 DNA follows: TGTGCCAGCAGCCCACCGGACACCTATGGCTACACCTTC.

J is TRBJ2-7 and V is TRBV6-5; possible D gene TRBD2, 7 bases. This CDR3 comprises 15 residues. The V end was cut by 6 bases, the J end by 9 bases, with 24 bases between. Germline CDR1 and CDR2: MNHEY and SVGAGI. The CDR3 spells CASSLQGGGLLGQYF. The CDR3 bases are TGTGCCAGCAGCCTTCAGGGAGGGGGGCTTCTTGGGCAGTACTTC.

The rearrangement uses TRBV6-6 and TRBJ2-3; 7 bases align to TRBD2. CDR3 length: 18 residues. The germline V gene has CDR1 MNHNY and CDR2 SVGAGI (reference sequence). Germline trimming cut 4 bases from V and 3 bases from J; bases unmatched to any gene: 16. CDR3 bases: TGTGCCAGCAGTTTTGTCTTCGCCGGAGGACTAGATACAGATACGCAGTATTTT. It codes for CASSFVFAGGLDTDTQYF.

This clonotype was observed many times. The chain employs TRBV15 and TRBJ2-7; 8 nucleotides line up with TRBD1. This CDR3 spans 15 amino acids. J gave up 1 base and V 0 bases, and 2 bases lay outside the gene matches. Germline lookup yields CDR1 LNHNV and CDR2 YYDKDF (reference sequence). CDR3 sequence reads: CATSRERDRSYEQYF. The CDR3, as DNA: TGTGCCACCAGCAGAGAACGGGACAGGTCCTACGAGCAGTACTTC.

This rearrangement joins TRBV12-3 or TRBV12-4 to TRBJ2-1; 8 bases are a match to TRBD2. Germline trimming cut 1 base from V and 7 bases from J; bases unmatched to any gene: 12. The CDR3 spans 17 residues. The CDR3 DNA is TGTGCCAGCAGTTTAGTGGCAACGGGGGGGCCGTGGAATGAGCAGTTCTTC. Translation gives CASSLVATGGPWNEQFF.

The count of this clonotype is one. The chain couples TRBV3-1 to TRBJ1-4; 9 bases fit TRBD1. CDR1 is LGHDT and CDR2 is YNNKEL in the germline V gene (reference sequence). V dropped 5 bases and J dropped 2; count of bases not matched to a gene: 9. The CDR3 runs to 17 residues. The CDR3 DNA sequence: TGTGCCAGCAGCGCCCCGGGACAGGGCGTGACTAATGAAAAACTGTTTTTT. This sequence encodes CASSAPGQGVTNEKLFF.

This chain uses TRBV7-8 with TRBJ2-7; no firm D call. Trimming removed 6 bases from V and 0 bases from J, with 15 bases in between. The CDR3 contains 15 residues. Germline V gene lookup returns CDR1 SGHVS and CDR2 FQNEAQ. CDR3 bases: TGTGCCAGCAGTCCACTCAGCCGGAGCTCCTACGAGCAGTACTTC. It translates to CASSPLSRSSYEQYF.

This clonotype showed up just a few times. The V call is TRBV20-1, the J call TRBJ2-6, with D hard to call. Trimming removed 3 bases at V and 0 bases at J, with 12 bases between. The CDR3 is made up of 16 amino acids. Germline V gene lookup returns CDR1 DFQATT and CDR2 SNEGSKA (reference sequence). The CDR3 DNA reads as TGCAGTGCTAGTCACACAAGGGCCTCTGGGGCCAACGTCCTGACTTTC. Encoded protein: CSASHTRASGANVLTF.

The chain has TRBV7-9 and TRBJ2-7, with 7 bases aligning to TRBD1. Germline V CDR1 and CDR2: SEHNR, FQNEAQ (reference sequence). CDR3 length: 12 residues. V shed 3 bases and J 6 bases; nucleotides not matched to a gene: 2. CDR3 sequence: CASSFEGAEQYF. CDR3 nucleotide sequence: TGTGCCAGCAGCTTCGAGGGGGCCGAGCAGTACTTC.

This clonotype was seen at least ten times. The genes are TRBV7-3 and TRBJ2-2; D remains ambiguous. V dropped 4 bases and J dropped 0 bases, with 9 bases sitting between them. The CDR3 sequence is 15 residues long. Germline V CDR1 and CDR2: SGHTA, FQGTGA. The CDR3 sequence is CASSSEGPNTGELFF. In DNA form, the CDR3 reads TGTGCCAGCAGCTCCGAAGGGCCGAACACCGGGGAGCTGTTTTTT.